The entry below gives a single TCR beta chain sequence along with its context. This entry comes from a study of PD-L1 blockade in urothelial cancer. From germline, CDR1 is SEHNR and CDR2 FQNEAQ (reference sequence). The CDR3 has 17 residues. V lost 0 bases and J 1 base, leaving 15 bases between the germline ends. TCRdb's table, derived via immunoSEQ multiplex PCR, lists solely in-frame clones and lacks some. This sample has 29,000 or so clones, with around 87% found just once. The sample in question was PBMCs, obtained around atezolizumab (anti-PD-L1) treatment. This clonotype was sampled from a man in his fifties or sixties with urothelial cancer. This chain connects TRBV7-9 to TRBJ1-1; D is possibly TRBD1 (6 bases). The CDR3 sequence is CASSLAGAGHRNTEAFF. The CDR3 DNA is TGTGCCAGCAGCTTAGCGGGGGCTGGACACCGGAACACTGAAGCTTTCTTT.